This note documents a single T cell receptor (beta chain) sequence. No antigen is known for it. Viral peptide pools were used in the ViraFEST assay to expand antigen-specific CD4+ T cells, and sequencing came afterward. On roughly day 10 of culture, CD4+ T cells were separated out. Everyone in the study got two shots of either the BNT162b2 or mRNA-1273 vaccine. The repertoire was sequenced with immunoSEQ multiplex PCR; TCRdb's copy has only in-frame clones and lacks some. Among 30,000 to 40,000 clones listed, approximately 84% were seen once. The data belong to a study of vaccination effects on CD4 cells after COVID-19. The germline V and J ends were trimmed by 4 bases and 2 bases, with 8 bases remaining between them. Germline V gives CDR1 SNHLY, CDR2 FYNNEI. The CDR3 extends over 13 amino acids.

Specimen: CD4+ T cells from PBMCs cultured with HCoV-NL63 spike peptides, collected after COVID-19 vaccination. The receptor was derived from a human donor who received a COVID-19 vaccine. Some clones in this sample may be carry-over from other donors' samples. The rearrangement uses TRBV2 and TRBJ2-5; D may be TRBD1 (6 bases). The DNA for the CDR3 is TGTGCCAGCAGTGGAGGACAGCAAGAGACCCAGTACTTC. Encoded protein: CASSGGQQETQYF.